One sample yielded the 27 T cell receptor beta chains listed below, sequenced in a study of T cells after yellow fever vaccination. TCRdb processed the 5' RACE reads anew with MiXCR; each CDR3 protein has one entry. This table has hundreds of thousands of distinct CDR3 sequences, 12% appearing once. The material sequenced was PBMCs, taken on the day of the yellow fever booster vaccination. These TCRs come from a man aged 25 to 45 who received the YFV17D yellow fever vaccine.

The sample holds a few counts of this clonotype. The chain couples TRBV5-1 to TRBJ2-1; 7 bases fit TRBD1. Germline values: CDR1 SGHRS, CDR2 YFSETQ. CDR3 size: 16 residues. The trim removed 4 bases at V and 3 bases at J, leaving 10 bases unmatched. The CDR3 DNA is TGCGCCAGCAGCCTGATGACGGACAGGTTCTACAATGAGCAGTTCTTC. Translated, it gives CASSLMTDRFYNEQFF. The full variable domain, completed using reference TRBV5-1 and TRBJ2-1, is KAGVTQTPRYLIKTRGQQVTLSCSPISGHRSVSWYQQTPGQGLQFLFEYFSETQRNKGNFPGRFSGRQFSNSRSEMNVSTLELGDSALYLCASSLMTDRFYNEQFFGPGTRLTVL.

This clonotype was counted between two and nine times. The chain uses TRBV7-2 and TRBJ1-4; a possible D gene is TRBD1 (6 bases). Germline CDR1 SGHTA, CDR2 FQGNSA. The V and J ends lost 6 bases and 2 bases respectively, with 10 bases between them. The CDR3 covers 14 residues. The chain's CDR3 is CASRRGGTNEKLFF. In nucleotides, the CDR3 is TGTGCCAGCAGGCGAGGGGGGACTAATGAAAAACTGTTTTTT.

In this sample, this clonotype turned up a few times. This chain uses TRBV19 with TRBJ1-4, with D maybe TRBD1 (6 bases). This CDR3 contains 15 residues. The V end was cut by 6 bases, the J end by 10 bases, with 21 bases between. CDR1 is LNHDA and CDR2 is SQIVND in the germline V gene (reference sequence). The CDR3 DNA sequence: TGTGCCAGTAGAGCAAAGGCCGGGGGGCAAGGAAAACTGTTTTTT. It specifies CASRAKAGGQGKLFF.

There are a few counts of this clonotype. The chain joins TRBV6-5 to TRBJ1-2, with 7 bases aligning to TRBD1. The V segment lost 2 bases and the J segment 2 bases; nucleotides outside the gene matches: 2. Germline assignment: CDR1 MNHEY and CDR2 SVGAGI. The CDR3 sequence is 14 residues long. CDR3 protein: CASSYLQGNYGYTF. For the CDR3, the DNA is TGTGCCAGCAGTTACCTACAGGGGAACTATGGCTACACCTTC.

The chain has TRBV11-1 and TRBJ2-1; D ambiguous. CDR1 is SGHAT, CDR2 FQDESV, per germline (reference sequence). This CDR3 comprises 15 residues. V was pared by 0 bases and J by 4 bases, with 10 bases between. CDR3 amino acids: CASSLADVAYNEQFF. The CDR3 DNA is TGTGCCAGCAGCTTAGCCGACGTAGCATACAATGAGCAGTTCTTC.

This clonotype appeared a few times. The CDR3 DNA reads as TGTGCCAGCAGCGGGTGGGGGAGCAGCCTACTGTTGGAGCAGTTCTTC. Protein: CASSGWGSSLLLEQFF. This rearrangement joins TRBV25-1 to TRBJ2-1; D tentatively reads TRBD1 or TRBD2 (5 bases each). Germline V lookup: CDR1 MGHDK, CDR2 SYGVNS. The CDR3 extends over 16 amino acids. V lost 6 bases, J lost 10 bases, and 25 bases lay in between.

V is TRBV5-1 and J is TRBJ2-3; either TRBD1 or TRBD2 may supply D (5 bases each). The CDR3 sequence is 14 residues long. The V and J ends lost 6 bases and 4 bases respectively, with 15 bases between them. Per the germline V gene, CDR1 is SGHRS and CDR2 is YFSETQ. CDR3 in DNA: TGCGCCAGCAATCCTGGGGGAATGGCAGATACGCAGTATTTT. Protein sequence: CASNPGGMADTQYF. Full variable domain (missing parts from reference TRBV5-1 and TRBJ2-3): KAGVTQTPRYLIKTRGQQVTLSCSPISGHRSVSWYQQTPGQGLQFLFEYFSETQRNKGNFPGRFSGRQFSNSRSEMNVSTLELGDSALYLCASNPGGMADTQYFGPGTRLTVL.

This clonotype showed up just a few times. The rearrangement links TRBV20-1 to TRBJ2-1, with 8 bases lining up with TRBD2. CDR3 length: 15 residues. The V segment lost 0 bases and the J segment 13 bases; nucleotides outside the gene matches: 14. Per the germline V gene, CDR1 is DFQATT and CDR2 is SNEGSKA (reference sequence). The CDR3, as DNA: TGCAGTGCTAGAGATTTGGGCAGCGGGGGTATAAATCAGTTCTTC. Encoded protein: CSARDLGSGGINQFF.

This clonotype was counted many times. The chain links TRBV20-1 to TRBJ1-5, with a possible D match to TRBD1 (5 bases). From germline, CDR1 is DFQATT and CDR2 SNEGSKA (reference sequence). CDR3 length: 14 amino acids. V was clipped by 3 bases and J by 7 bases, with 16 bases between them. CDR3 sequence (DNA): TGCAGTGCTAGTCCAGGGCCGAGGAACCAGCCCCAGCATTTT. Its translation is CSASPGPRNQPQHF.

This clonotype was seen only a few times. The V call is TRBV10-3, the J call TRBJ2-3; 7 bases are a match to TRBD2. The CDR3 covers 18 residues. Trimming at V came to 0 bases and at J to 3 bases, leaving 12 bases not matched to a gene. CDR1 is ENHRY and CDR2 is SYGVKD in the germline V gene. Written as DNA, the CDR3 is TGTGCCATCAGTGAGTCAGGACTAGGGCTAGGTGGAACAGATACGCAGTATTTT. This gives the protein CAISESGLGLGGTDTQYF.

The V and J genes are TRBV6-2 or TRBV6-3 and TRBJ2-7; no clear D. Germline-derived CDR1 and CDR2 are MNHEY and SVGEGT. This CDR3 is 16 amino acids long. V lost 6 bases and J lost 0, with 18 bases in between. The CDR3 DNA reads TGTGCCAGCAGCCCTGTTGGGCCCCAGGCCTCCTACGAGCAGTACTTC. It codes for CASSPVGPQASYEQYF.

The chain employs TRBV7-3 and TRBJ2-3; D is perhaps TRBD1 (6 bases). The V gene lost 1 base and the J gene lost 2 bases, with 22 bases spanning the gap. Looked up from germline, CDR1 is SGHTA and CDR2 is FQGTGA. The CDR3 length is 19 residues. The CDR3 sequence: CASSLRPQVPGAFTDTQYF. CDR3 nucleotides: TGTGCCAGCAGCTTAAGGCCCCAGGTTCCAGGGGCATTCACAGATACGCAGTATTTT.

This clonotype was seen only a few times. The chain recombines TRBV29-1 with TRBJ2-7; the match to TRBD2 covers 8 bases. With 2 bases clipped from V and 0 bases from J, the junction kept 6 bases outside the gene matches. This CDR3 has 15 amino acids. Germline V gene sequence: CDR1 SQVTM, CDR2 ANQGSEA. CDR3 sequence (DNA): TGCAGCGTTGAATTGGGGCTAGCGGGCTCCTACGAGCAGTACTTC. Residues: CSVELGLAGSYEQYF.

CDR3 residues: CASSPIDRVLSGANVLTF. CDR3 DNA sequence: TGTGCCAGCAGCCCAATCGACAGGGTCCTGAGTGGGGCCAACGTCCTGACTTTC. V usage is TRBV7-6 and J usage is TRBJ2-6, with 7 bases that match TRBD1. V shed 5 bases and J 3 bases; nucleotides not matched to a gene: 13. The length of the CDR3 is 18 residues. Germline CDR1 and CDR2: SGHVS and FNYEAQ.

There are a few counts of this clonotype. The gene calls are TRBV5-6 and TRBJ1-1; the D is unclear. The germline gives CDR1 SGHDT, CDR2 YYEEEE. V was pared by 5 bases and J by 3 bases, with 14 bases between. The CDR3 is made up of 14 amino acids. The CDR3 region has the DNA TGTGCCAGCAGACGCATCGGGAGGGACACTGAAGCTTTCTTT. The encoded protein is CASRRIGRDTEAFF.

This clonotype was observed once. This sequence joins TRBV20-1 and TRBJ2-3; 11 nucleotides align to TRBD2. With V trimmed by 4 bases and J by 0 bases, 6 bases remained unmatched. This CDR3 region has 16 residues. Germline CDR1 DFQATT, CDR2 SNEGSKA (reference sequence). In DNA, the CDR3 is TGCAGTGCTACTAGCGGGAGGTTTACCAGCACAGATACGCAGTATTTT. Protein sequence: CSATSGRFTSTDTQYF.

The V gene is TRBV21-1, the J gene TRBJ2-4; TRBD1 is the table's D call, not checked against the DNA. TRBV21-1 corresponds to a pseudogene. This CDR3 has 15 residues. The CDR3 loop reads CASRPPGWAKNIQYF. The CDR3 DNA is TGTGCCAGCAGGCCCCCCGGGTGGGCCAAAAACATTCAGTACTTC.

This clonotype was seen a handful of times. The chain recombines TRBV7-2 with TRBJ2-5; 7 bases are a match to TRBD2. The CDR3 extends over 16 amino acids. After removal of 0 bases from V and 1 base from J, the junction contained 5 bases not matched to a gene. Germline CDR1 SGHTA, CDR2 FQGNSA. The CDR3 bases are TGTGCCAGCAGCTTAGCCGCTAGCGGCTCCCAAGAGACCCAGTACTTC. This encodes CASSLAASGSQETQYF.

V and J are TRBV19 and TRBJ2-7; possibly TRBD1 or TRBD2 for D (5 bases each). Germline loops: CDR1 LNHDA, CDR2 SQIVND (reference sequence). Trimming left V 4 bases short and J 3 bases short, with 13 bases between. There are 14 residues in the CDR3. CDR3: CASSSTWGSYEQYF. Here the CDR3 DNA reads TGTGCCAGTAGTAGTACGTGGGGGAGCTACGAGCAGTACTTC.

This clonotype was picked up a small number of times. The gene calls are TRBV5-1 and TRBJ2-7; TRBD1 agrees at 8 bases. The CDR3 loop spans 15 amino acids. The germline CDR1 and CDR2 sequences are SGHRS and YFSETQ. Trimming removed 4 bases from V and 2 bases from J; junction bases left unmatched: 8. CDR3 sequence: CASSPRQGLPYEQYF. In nucleotides, the CDR3 is TGCGCCAGCAGCCCACGACAGGGGCTTCCCTACGAGCAGTACTTC. The whole variable domain, filled in from reference TRBV5-1 and TRBJ2-7, reads KAGVTQTPRYLIKTRGQQVTLSCSPISGHRSVSWYQQTPGQGLQFLFEYFSETQRNKGNFPGRFSGRQFSNSRSEMNVSTLELGDSALYLCASSPRQGLPYEQYFGPGTRLTVT.

This clonotype showed up many times. The genes are TRBV25-1 and TRBJ2-1; 8 nucleotides agree with TRBD2. Germline V gene sequence: CDR1 MGHDK, CDR2 SYGVNS. CDR3 size: 15 residues. V shed 1 base and J 7 bases; nucleotides not matched to a gene: 6. CDR3 nucleotide sequence: TGTGCCAGCAGTGAATTAGGGACTAGATTTAATGAGCAGTTCTTC. It translates to CASSELGTRFNEQFF.

This clonotype was observed a handful of times. The CDR3 loop reads CATRPPGTGGSYEQYF. CDR3 DNA sequence: TGTGCCACCAGACCTCCCGGGACAGGGGGCTCCTACGAGCAGTACTTC. This chain links TRBV15 with TRBJ2-7; 11 bases are a match to TRBD1. The junction had 7 bases not matched to a gene; V was cut back by 6 bases and J by 0 bases. The CDR3 spans 16 residues. Per germline, CDR1 LNHNV and CDR2 YYDKDF (reference sequence).

This clonotype was counted ten times or more. This chain uses TRBV5-1 with TRBJ1-1, with a weak D call TRBD1 (6 bases). The V end was cut by 7 bases, the J end by 1 base, with 8 bases between. CDR1 is SGHRS, CDR2 YFSETQ, per germline. CDR3 length: 12 amino acids. The CDR3 loop reads CASWGQNTEAFF. The CDR3 DNA is TGCGCCAGCTGGGGACAGAACACTGAAGCTTTCTTT.

The chain combines TRBV5-1 with TRBJ1-3; 7 positions agree with TRBD1. Trimming took 3 bases from V and 4 from J; bases not matched to a gene: 10. This CDR3 region has 16 residues. The germline CDR1 and CDR2 sequences are SGHRS and YFSETQ. The CDR3 nucleotides read TGCGCCAGCAGCTCCGTGGGACAGACAAGCGGAAACACCATATATTTT. Encoded protein: CASSSVGQTSGNTIYF.

The chain carries TRBV4-3 and TRBJ2-3; 7 bases agree with TRBD1. The CDR3 has 15 amino acids. J lost 10 bases, V lost 4 bases, and 14 bases had no gene match. Per germline, CDR1 LGHNA and CDR2 YSLEER. This CDR3 is CASSPQPRRQGSQYF. In nucleotides, the CDR3 is TGCGCCAGCAGCCCCCAACCGCGCCGACAGGGCTCGCAGTATTTT.

The chain carries TRBV4-1 and TRBJ2-7, with TRBD1 as a possible D gene (6 bases). CDR3 size: 15 residues. CDR1 is MGHRA, CDR2 YSYEKL, per germline. Trimming took off 1 base at V and 4 bases at J, with 14 bases between the two ends. CDR3 residues: CASSQVPGQFYEQYF. CDR3 sequence (DNA): TGCGCCAGCAGCCAAGTCCCGGGACAATTTTACGAGCAGTACTTC.

This clonotype came up a few times. The rearrangement joins TRBV27 to TRBJ2-5; D is ambiguous. CDR1 and CDR2 (germline): MNHEY, SMNVEV (reference sequence). Trimming took 0 bases from V and 2 from J, leaving 10 bases between them. This CDR3 region has 15 residues. CDR3 DNA sequence: TGTGCCAGCAGTTTATCTGGACGGCAACAAGAGACCCAGTACTTC. Amino acids: CASSLSGRQQETQYF.